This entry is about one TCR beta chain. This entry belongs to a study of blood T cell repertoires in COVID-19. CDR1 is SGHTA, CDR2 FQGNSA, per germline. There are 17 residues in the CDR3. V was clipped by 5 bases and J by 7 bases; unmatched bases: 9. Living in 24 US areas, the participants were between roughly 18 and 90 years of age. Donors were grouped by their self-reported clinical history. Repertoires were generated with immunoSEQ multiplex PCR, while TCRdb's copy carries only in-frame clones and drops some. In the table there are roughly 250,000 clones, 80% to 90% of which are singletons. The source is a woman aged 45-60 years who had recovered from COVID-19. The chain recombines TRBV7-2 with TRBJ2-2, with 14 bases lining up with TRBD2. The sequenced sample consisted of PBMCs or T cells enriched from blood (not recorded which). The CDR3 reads CASSPGLGLAGVGELFF. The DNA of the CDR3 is TGTGCCAGCAGCCCAGGTCTGGGACTAGCGGGAGTCGGGGAGCTGTTTTTT.